In its sample, the clone carrying this T cell receptor (beta chain) was seen once. Here immunoSEQ multiplex PCR was the method, and the copy in TCRdb shows in-frame clones only, minus some. Of under 1,100,000 clones listed, about 80% are singletons. The CDR3 loop spans 15 amino acids. Germline V gives CDR1 SGHRS, CDR2 YFSETQ. With V trimmed by 4 bases and J by 3 bases, 6 bases remained unmatched. This sample was included in a study of shared clonotypes between healthy human individuals. The specimen was memory CD4+ T cells sorted from blood. The sample's subset: CD45RA-negative fraction. V gene TRBV5-1 combines with J gene TRBJ2-2; 7 bases agree with TRBD1. The clonotype was recovered from a man between 18 and 35 years old in good health. CDR3 in amino acids: CASSQGVRDTGELFF. CDR3 bases: TGCGCCAGCAGCCAGGGGGTAAGGGACACCGGGGAGCTGTTTTTT.